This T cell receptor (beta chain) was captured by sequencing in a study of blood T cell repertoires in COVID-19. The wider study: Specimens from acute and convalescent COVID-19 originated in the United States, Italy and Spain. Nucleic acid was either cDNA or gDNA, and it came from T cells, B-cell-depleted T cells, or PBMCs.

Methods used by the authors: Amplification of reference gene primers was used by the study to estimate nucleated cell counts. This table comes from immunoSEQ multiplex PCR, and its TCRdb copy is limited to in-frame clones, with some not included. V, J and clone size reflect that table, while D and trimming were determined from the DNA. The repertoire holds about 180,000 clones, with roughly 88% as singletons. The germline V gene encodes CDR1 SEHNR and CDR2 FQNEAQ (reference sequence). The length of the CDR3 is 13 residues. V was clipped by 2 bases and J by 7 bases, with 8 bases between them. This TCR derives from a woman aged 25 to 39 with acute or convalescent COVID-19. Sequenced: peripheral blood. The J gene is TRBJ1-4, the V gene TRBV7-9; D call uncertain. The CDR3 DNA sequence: TGTGCCAGCAGCTTATCTCAAGCTGAAAAACTGTTTTTT. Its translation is CASSLSQAEKLFF.